The entry that follows covers one TCR beta chain sequence. Its antigen is not identified. The data were taken from a study of regulatory T cells in long-lasting Graves disease. General study findings and limits: Favoring TRBV28, TRBJ1-2 and TRBJ2-5 was a feature seen in persistent disease.

This CDR3 is 13 amino acids long. CDR1 and CDR2 (germline): MGHRA, YSYEKL. V dropped 1 base and J dropped 10 bases, with 11 bases sitting between them. Building of the TCR beta libraries involved iRepertoire HTBI primers and Arm-PCR of CDR3 regions. TCRdb analysed the multiplex PCR reads with MiXCR anew, one entry per CDR3 protein. The table includes some 350,000 distinct CDR3 sequences, around 15% detected once. Time point reported: newly diagnosed GD, antithyroid drugs for less than 3 months. From RNA extracted from PBMCs, the TCR library was made. This sample was shared with a second study, whose subject was T cells in Graves' hyperthyroidism and ophthalmopathy. That paper states: Diagnostic decisions used clinical symptoms, serum thyroxine and TRAb, thyroid ultrasound and orbital computed tomography.

The sample in question was peripheral blood mononuclear cells (PBMCs), obtained at new diagnosis, from a patient treated with antithyroid drugs. The chain is built from TRBV4-1 and TRBJ2-1; D is unresolved. This TCR came from a woman aged 18-29 years with Graves disease. The CDR3 is CASSQVSRIEQFF. The CDR3 DNA reads TGCGCCAGCAGCCAAGTCTCCAGAATCGAGCAGTTCTTC.